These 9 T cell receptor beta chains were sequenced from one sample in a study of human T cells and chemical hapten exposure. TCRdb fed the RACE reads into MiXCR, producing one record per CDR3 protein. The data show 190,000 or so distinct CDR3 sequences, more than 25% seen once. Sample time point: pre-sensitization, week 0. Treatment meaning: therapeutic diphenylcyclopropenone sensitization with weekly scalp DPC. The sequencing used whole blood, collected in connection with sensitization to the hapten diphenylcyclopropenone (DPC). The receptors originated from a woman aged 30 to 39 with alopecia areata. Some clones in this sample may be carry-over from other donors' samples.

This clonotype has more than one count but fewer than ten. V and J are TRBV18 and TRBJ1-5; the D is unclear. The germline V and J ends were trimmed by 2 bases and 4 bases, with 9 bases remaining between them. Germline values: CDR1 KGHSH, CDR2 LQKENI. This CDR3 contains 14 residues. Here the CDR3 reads CASSPSERNQPQHF. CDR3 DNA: TGTGCCAGCTCACCATCCGAGCGAAATCAGCCCCAGCATTTT.

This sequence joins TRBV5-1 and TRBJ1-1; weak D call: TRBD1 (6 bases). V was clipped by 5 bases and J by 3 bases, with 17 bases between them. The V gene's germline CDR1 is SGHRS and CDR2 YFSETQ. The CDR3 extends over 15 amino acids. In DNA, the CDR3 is TGCGCCAGCAGAAAAAGCTGGGGGCCGGACACTGAAGCTTTCTTT. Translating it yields CASRKSWGPDTEAFF.

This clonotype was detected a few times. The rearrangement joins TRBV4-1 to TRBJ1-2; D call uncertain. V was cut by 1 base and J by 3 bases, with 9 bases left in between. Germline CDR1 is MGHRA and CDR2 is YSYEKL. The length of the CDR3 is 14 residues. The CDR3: CASSQASGYYGYTF. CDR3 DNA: TGCGCCAGCAGCCAAGCAAGCGGCTACTATGGCTACACCTTC.

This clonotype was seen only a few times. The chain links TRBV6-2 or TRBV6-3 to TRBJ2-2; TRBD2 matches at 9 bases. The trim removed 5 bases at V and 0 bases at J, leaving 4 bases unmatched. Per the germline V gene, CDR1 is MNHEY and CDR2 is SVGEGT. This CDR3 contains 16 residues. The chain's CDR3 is CASSTRLAANTGELFF. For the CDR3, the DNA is TGTGCCAGCAGTACCCGACTAGCGGCGAACACCGGGGAGCTGTTTTTT.

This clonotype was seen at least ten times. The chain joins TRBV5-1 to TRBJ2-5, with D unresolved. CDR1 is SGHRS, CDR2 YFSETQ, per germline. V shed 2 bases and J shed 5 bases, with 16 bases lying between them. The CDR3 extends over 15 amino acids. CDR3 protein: CASSFLQGQEETQYF. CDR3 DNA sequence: TGCGCCAGCAGCTTTCTCCAAGGTCAGGAGGAGACCCAGTACTTC.

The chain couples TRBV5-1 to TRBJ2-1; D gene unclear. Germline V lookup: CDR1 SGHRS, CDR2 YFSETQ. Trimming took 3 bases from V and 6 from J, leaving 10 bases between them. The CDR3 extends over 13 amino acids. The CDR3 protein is CASSSLGSNEQFF. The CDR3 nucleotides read TGCGCCAGCAGCTCCCTAGGGTCCAATGAGCAGTTCTTC.

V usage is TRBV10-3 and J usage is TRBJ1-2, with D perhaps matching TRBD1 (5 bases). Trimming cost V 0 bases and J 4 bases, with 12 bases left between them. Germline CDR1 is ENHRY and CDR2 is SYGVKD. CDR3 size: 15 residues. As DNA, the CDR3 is TGTGCCATCAGTGAGTCTAGTACAGGCACCTATGGCTACACCTTC. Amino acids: CAISESSTGTYGYTF.

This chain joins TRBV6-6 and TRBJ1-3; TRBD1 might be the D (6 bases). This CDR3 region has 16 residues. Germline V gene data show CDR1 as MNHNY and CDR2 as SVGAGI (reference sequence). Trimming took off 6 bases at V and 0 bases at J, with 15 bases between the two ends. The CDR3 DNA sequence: TGTGCCAGCAGCCCGACAGGTCCAAGCTCTGGAAACACCATATATTTT. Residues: CASSPTGPSSGNTIYF.

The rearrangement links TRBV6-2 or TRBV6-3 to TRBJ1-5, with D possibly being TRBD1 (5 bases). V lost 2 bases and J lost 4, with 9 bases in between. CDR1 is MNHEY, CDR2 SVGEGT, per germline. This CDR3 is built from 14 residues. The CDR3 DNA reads TGTGCCAGCAGTTACGGGGGGGAGAATCAGCCCCAGCATTTT. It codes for CASSYGGENQPQHF.